The rows below give T cell receptor beta chains drawn from one sample of a study of CD8 T cells in ankylosing spondylitis. TCRdb independently ran MiXCR on the 5' RACE reads; one entry per CDR3 protein. This sample has roughly 40,000 distinct CDR3 sequences, with more than 9.5% found just once. Material: blood, either unsorted or a sorted T cell fraction (not recorded which). These receptors all stem from a male donor with ankylosing spondylitis or in good health (not recorded which). The CDR3 runs from the conserved cysteine through the conserved F or W. The order of the fields is J gene, CDR3 length, V gene, clone size, D gene, CDR3 protein, CDR3 DNA. The D gene is left open where the match is weak. Clone size is not always given. Where it is, it says once, few, many or a class for expanded clones.

j_call: TRBJ2-3
cdr3_length: 15
v_call: TRBV7-2
clone_size: few
d_call: .
cdr3_aa: CASSLERRGTDTQYF
cdr3_nt: TGTGCCAGCAGCTTAGAGAGGCGGGGCACAGATACGCAGTATTTT

j_call: TRBJ1-1
cdr3_length: 16
v_call: TRBV23-1
clone_size: few
d_call: .
cdr3_aa: CASPRFGPLMNTEAFF
cdr3_nt: TGCGCCAGCCCCCGCTTCGGGCCGCTCATGAACACTGAAGCTTTCTTT

j_call: TRBJ2-7
cdr3_length: 17
v_call: TRBV6-1
clone_size: .
d_call: .
cdr3_aa: CASSEMGIAGAAYEQYF
cdr3_nt: TGTGCCAGCAGTGAGATGGGGATTGCGGGGGCCGCCTACGAGCAGTACTTC

j_call: TRBJ2-1
cdr3_length: 13
v_call: TRBV5-1
clone_size: many
d_call: .
cdr3_aa: CASSSQGGDEQFF
cdr3_nt: TGCGCCAGCAGCTCACAGGGAGGGGATGAGCAGTTCTTC

j_call: TRBJ2-7
cdr3_length: 13
v_call: TRBV5-1
clone_size: many
d_call: .
cdr3_aa: CASSFRLSYEQYF
cdr3_nt: TGCGCCAGCAGCTTTCGCTTGAGCTACGAGCAGTACTTC

j_call: TRBJ2-3
cdr3_length: 14
v_call: TRBV12-3/TRBV12-4
clone_size: .
d_call: TRBD2
cdr3_aa: CASIWEGSTDTQYF
cdr3_nt: TGTGCCAGCATATGGGAGGGGAGCACAGATACGCAGTATTTT

j_call: TRBJ2-1
cdr3_length: 16
v_call: TRBV5-6
clone_size: many
d_call: TRBD2
cdr3_aa: CASSRPLAGAYNEQFF
cdr3_nt: TGTGCCAGCAGCCGACCACTAGCGGGGGCATACAATGAGCAGTTCTTC

j_call: TRBJ2-7
cdr3_length: 13
v_call: TRBV5-1
clone_size: many
d_call: .
cdr3_aa: CASSSLEGYEQYF
cdr3_nt: TGCGCCAGCAGCTCCTTGGAGGGGTACGAGCAGTACTTC

j_call: TRBJ1-2
cdr3_length: 15
v_call: TRBV4-2
clone_size: .
d_call: .
cdr3_aa: CASSQGGGIIYGYTF
cdr3_nt: TGTGCCAGCAGCCAAGGGGGAGGAATTATCTATGGCTACACCTTC

j_call: TRBJ1-2
cdr3_length: 14
v_call: TRBV15
clone_size: many
d_call: .
cdr3_aa: CATSLAGRQHGYTF
cdr3_nt: TGTGCCACCAGCCTGGCAGGCAGACAACATGGCTACACCTTC

j_call: TRBJ2-1
cdr3_length: 12
v_call: TRBV6-6
clone_size: many
d_call: .
cdr3_aa: CASTLTIHEQFF
cdr3_nt: TGTGCCAGCACCTTGACTATTCATGAGCAGTTCTTC

j_call: TRBJ2-3
cdr3_length: 17
v_call: TRBV4-2
clone_size: many
d_call: TRBD2
cdr3_aa: CASSRGLAGPQRGTQYF
cdr3_nt: TGTGCCAGCAGCCGGGGACTAGCGGGGCCCCAGCGGGGTACGCAGTATTTT

j_call: TRBJ1-1
cdr3_length: 15
v_call: TRBV18
clone_size: many
d_call: .
cdr3_aa: CASSPSSFMNTEAFF
cdr3_nt: TGTGCCAGCTCACCAAGTTCATTCATGAACACTGAAGCTTTCTTT

j_call: TRBJ2-7
cdr3_length: 14
v_call: TRBV12-3/TRBV12-4
clone_size: many
d_call: TRBD1
cdr3_aa: CASSLARGLTEQYF
cdr3_nt: TGTGCCAGCAGTTTAGCCAGGGGGCTGACTGAGCAGTACTTC

j_call: TRBJ2-5
cdr3_length: 13
v_call: TRBV20-1
clone_size: many
d_call: .
cdr3_aa: CSANWRGLETQYF
cdr3_nt: TGCAGTGCCAATTGGAGGGGACTGGAGACCCAGTACTTC

j_call: TRBJ2-6
cdr3_length: 19
v_call: TRBV3-1
clone_size: .
d_call: TRBD2
cdr3_aa: CTSSAIPGGIGSGANVLTF
cdr3_nt: TGTACCAGCAGCGCAATTCCGGGGGGAATTGGCTCTGGGGCCAACGTCCTGACTTTC

j_call: TRBJ2-3
cdr3_length: 13
v_call: TRBV12-3/TRBV12-4
clone_size: .
d_call: .
cdr3_aa: CASSSGTLDTQYF
cdr3_nt: TGTGCCAGCAGTTCCGGGACGTTAGATACGCAGTATTTT